This T cell receptor beta chain was captured by sequencing in a study of blood T cell repertoires in COVID-19 (dated by TCRdb to the early 2020s). A note on the overall study: Collaborator samples came from the United States, Italy and Spain and covered acute and convalescent phases of COVID-19. The material from the prospective study consisted of cDNA or gDNA derived from T cells, B-cell-depleted T cells, or PBMCs. The dataset comprised deeply sampled blood TCRbeta repertoires from subjects exposed to, actively infected with, or recovered from COVID-19. A freely available public database, intended as a resource for researchers studying the immune response to SARS-CoV-2, is where the repertoires were released. Samples were obtained from the ongoing ImmuneRACE study (first 160 participants) and from about 1,300 subjects provided by 6 global collaborators. The sample metadata nearly always contained a de-identified subject ID, COVID-19 status, age in years and sex. Where HLA class I and class II types were available, the types were taken from metadata supplied by the sample provider, not from assay-based typing. Beyond this particular receptor, the publication reports: The amount of clinical and demographic metadata varied by source and participant and was provided uncurated.

In the case of this clone: It has no known antigen specificity. No much larger clone is present one base from it, and per-base qualities are unavailable.

Enrolling through a virtual design, the prospective study's participants ranged in age from about 18 to 100 years and lived across 24 United States geographic areas. To assign participants to cohorts, the prospective study relied on clinical history that participants themselves reported in a screening survey and a study questionnaire. For ImmuneRACE Cohort 3, a participant was defined as recovered based on two consecutive negative NP/OP PCR tests, clearance by a healthcare professional, or resolution of symptoms. In the prospective study, whole blood, serum and a nasopharyngeal or oropharyngeal swab were collected from each participant by mobile phlebotomists. Over a roughly two-month period, participants in the prospective study had the option of providing additional blood draws and questionnaires. Blood samples from the prospective study were shipped frozen or at room temperature prior to DNA extraction.

The immunoSEQ Assay, a bias-controlled multiplex PCR, was used to amplify TCRbeta CDR3 regions from genomic DNA. As for the original processing: The number of nucleated cells in each sample was estimated by amplification of reference gene primers within the assay. Sequence reads were collapsed and filtered to measure the absolute abundance of every unique TCRbeta CDR3 rearrangement. For each sample, productive Simpson clonality was calculated as the square root of Simpson's diversity index over productive rearrangements. In its TCRdb copy, this immuneACCESS table keeps in-frame sequences only and misses some clones. Where compared with another copy, unresolved V genes explain less than half of these, and the others have no known cause. V, J and clone size were drawn from that table, and D and trimming were deduced from the DNA. Counted in this sample were 250,000 to 300,000 clones; approximately 84% of them appeared once. Roughly a sixth of the sample goes to the ten largest clones.

CDR1 and CDR2, looked up from the germline V gene, are MGHRA and YSYEKL. Including cysteine and phenylalanine, the CDR3 has 14 amino acids. Here the CDR3 DNA is all that survives: 42 bases in frame from base 1. The V end gives up 1 base and the J end 7 bases, leaving 4 bases in the junction not matched to a gene. Input material: PBMCs or T cells enriched from blood (not recorded which). The chain couples TRBV4-1 to TRBJ2-1; 7 of the junction bases match TRBD1. The source is a man between 18 and 35 years old who had recovered from COVID-19. The sequenced DNA is TGCGCCAGCAGCCAAGGGGACAGCAGGAATGAGCAGTTCTTC. It encodes CASSQGDSRNEQFF.